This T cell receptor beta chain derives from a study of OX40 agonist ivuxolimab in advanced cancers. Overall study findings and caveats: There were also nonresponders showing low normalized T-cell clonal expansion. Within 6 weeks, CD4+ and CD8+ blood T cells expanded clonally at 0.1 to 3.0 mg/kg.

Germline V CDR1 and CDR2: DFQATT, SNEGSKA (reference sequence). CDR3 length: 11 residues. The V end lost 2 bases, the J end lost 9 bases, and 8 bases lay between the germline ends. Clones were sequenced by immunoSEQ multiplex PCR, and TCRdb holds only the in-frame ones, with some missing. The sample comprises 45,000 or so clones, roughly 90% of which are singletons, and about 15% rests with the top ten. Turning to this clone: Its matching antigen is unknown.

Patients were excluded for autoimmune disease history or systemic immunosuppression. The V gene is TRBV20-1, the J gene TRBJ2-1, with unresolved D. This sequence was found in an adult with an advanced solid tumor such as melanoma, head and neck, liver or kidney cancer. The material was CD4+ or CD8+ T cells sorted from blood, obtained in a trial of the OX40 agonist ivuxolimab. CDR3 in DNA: TGCAGTGCTAGACCAAGACTTGAGCAGTTCTTC. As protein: CSARPRLEQFF.